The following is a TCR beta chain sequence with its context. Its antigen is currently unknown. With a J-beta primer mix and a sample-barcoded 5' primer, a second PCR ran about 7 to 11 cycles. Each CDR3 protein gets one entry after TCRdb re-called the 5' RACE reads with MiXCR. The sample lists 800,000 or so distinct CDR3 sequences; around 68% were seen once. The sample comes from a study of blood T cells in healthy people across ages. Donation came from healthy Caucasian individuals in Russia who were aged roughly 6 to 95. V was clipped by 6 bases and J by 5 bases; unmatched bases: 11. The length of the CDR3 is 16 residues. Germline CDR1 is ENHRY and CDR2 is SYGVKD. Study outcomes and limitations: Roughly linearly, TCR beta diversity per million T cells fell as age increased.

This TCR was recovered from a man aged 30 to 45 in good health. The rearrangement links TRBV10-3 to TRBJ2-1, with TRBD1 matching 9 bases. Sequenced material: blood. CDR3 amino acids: CAISGGQGNINNEQFF. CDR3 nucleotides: TGTGCCATCAGCGGGGGACAGGGAAATATCAACAATGAGCAGTTCTTC.